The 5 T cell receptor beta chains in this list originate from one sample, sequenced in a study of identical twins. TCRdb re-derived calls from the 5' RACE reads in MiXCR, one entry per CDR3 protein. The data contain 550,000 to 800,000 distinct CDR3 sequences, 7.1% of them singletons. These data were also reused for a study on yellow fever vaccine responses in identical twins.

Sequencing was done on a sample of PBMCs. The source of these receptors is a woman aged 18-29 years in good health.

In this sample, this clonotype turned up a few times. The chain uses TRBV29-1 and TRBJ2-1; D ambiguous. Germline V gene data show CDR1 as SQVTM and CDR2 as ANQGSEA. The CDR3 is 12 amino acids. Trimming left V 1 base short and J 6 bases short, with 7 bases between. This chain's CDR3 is CSVEALANEQFF. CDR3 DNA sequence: TGCAGCGTTGAAGCCCTCGCCAATGAGCAGTTCTTC.

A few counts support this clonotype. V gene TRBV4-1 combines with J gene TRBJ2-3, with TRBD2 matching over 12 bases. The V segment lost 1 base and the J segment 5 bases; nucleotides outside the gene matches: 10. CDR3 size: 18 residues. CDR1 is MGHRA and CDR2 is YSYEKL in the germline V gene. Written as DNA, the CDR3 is TGCGCCAGCAGCCAAGGACTAGCGGGAGTCAGGATGGGAGATACGCAGTATTTT. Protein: CASSQGLAGVRMGDTQYF.

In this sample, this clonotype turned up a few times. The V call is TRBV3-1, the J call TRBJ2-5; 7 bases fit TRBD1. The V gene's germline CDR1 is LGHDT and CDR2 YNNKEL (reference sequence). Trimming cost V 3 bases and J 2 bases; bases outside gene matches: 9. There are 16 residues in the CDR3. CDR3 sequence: CASSHSQGVQQETQYF. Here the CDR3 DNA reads TGTGCCAGCAGCCACTCGCAGGGGGTCCAGCAAGAGACCCAGTACTTC.

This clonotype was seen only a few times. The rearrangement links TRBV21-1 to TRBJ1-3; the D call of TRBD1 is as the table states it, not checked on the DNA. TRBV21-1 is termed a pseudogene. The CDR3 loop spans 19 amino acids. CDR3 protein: CASSPTVRWGARSGNTIYF. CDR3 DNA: TGTGCCAGCAGCCCGACCGTCCGGTGGGGGGCCCGCTCTGGAAACACCATATATTTT.

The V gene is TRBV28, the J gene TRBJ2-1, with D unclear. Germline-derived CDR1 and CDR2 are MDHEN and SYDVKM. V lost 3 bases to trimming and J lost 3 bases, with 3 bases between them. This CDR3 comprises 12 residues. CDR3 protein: CASSFFYNEQFF. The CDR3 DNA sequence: TGTGCCAGCAGTTTTTTCTACAATGAGCAGTTCTTC. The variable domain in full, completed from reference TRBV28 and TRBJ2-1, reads DVKVTQSSRYLVKRTGEKVFLECVQDMDHENMFWYRQDPGLGLRLIYFSYDVKMKEKGDIPEGYSVSREKKERFSLILESASTNQTSMYLCASSFFYNEQFFGPGTRLTVL.